This T cell receptor (beta chain) was sequenced for a study of blood T cells in healthy people across ages. Overall study results and limits: Getting older went along with TCR beta diversity per million T cells dropping roughly linearly. Estimates based on one million T cells were treated as lower bounds.

This clonotype was picked up one time. What it binds is unknown. Alongside a J-beta primer mix, a sample-barcoded 5' primer served in a second PCR lasting roughly 6 to 11 cycles. A template-switch adaptor containing 12 random nucleotides labeled each cDNA molecule. From the 5' RACE reads, TCRdb called clonotypes with MiXCR, one entry per CDR3 protein. Of 1.5 million to 2 million distinct CDR3 sequences detected, around half appear once; the ten largest clones hold over 2%. V was cut by 6 bases and J by 13 bases, with 22 bases left in between. This CDR3 spans 14 amino acids. CDR1 is MNHEY, CDR2 SVGEGT, per germline.

The sample was blood. This receptor was obtained from a woman in her 40s in good health. The chain is built from TRBV6-2 or TRBV6-3 and TRBJ2-1; D gene ambiguous. The CDR3 spells CASSSIVGTRTQFF. The DNA of the CDR3 is TGTGCCAGCAGCTCGATCGTTGGCACTCGGACCCAGTTCTTC.